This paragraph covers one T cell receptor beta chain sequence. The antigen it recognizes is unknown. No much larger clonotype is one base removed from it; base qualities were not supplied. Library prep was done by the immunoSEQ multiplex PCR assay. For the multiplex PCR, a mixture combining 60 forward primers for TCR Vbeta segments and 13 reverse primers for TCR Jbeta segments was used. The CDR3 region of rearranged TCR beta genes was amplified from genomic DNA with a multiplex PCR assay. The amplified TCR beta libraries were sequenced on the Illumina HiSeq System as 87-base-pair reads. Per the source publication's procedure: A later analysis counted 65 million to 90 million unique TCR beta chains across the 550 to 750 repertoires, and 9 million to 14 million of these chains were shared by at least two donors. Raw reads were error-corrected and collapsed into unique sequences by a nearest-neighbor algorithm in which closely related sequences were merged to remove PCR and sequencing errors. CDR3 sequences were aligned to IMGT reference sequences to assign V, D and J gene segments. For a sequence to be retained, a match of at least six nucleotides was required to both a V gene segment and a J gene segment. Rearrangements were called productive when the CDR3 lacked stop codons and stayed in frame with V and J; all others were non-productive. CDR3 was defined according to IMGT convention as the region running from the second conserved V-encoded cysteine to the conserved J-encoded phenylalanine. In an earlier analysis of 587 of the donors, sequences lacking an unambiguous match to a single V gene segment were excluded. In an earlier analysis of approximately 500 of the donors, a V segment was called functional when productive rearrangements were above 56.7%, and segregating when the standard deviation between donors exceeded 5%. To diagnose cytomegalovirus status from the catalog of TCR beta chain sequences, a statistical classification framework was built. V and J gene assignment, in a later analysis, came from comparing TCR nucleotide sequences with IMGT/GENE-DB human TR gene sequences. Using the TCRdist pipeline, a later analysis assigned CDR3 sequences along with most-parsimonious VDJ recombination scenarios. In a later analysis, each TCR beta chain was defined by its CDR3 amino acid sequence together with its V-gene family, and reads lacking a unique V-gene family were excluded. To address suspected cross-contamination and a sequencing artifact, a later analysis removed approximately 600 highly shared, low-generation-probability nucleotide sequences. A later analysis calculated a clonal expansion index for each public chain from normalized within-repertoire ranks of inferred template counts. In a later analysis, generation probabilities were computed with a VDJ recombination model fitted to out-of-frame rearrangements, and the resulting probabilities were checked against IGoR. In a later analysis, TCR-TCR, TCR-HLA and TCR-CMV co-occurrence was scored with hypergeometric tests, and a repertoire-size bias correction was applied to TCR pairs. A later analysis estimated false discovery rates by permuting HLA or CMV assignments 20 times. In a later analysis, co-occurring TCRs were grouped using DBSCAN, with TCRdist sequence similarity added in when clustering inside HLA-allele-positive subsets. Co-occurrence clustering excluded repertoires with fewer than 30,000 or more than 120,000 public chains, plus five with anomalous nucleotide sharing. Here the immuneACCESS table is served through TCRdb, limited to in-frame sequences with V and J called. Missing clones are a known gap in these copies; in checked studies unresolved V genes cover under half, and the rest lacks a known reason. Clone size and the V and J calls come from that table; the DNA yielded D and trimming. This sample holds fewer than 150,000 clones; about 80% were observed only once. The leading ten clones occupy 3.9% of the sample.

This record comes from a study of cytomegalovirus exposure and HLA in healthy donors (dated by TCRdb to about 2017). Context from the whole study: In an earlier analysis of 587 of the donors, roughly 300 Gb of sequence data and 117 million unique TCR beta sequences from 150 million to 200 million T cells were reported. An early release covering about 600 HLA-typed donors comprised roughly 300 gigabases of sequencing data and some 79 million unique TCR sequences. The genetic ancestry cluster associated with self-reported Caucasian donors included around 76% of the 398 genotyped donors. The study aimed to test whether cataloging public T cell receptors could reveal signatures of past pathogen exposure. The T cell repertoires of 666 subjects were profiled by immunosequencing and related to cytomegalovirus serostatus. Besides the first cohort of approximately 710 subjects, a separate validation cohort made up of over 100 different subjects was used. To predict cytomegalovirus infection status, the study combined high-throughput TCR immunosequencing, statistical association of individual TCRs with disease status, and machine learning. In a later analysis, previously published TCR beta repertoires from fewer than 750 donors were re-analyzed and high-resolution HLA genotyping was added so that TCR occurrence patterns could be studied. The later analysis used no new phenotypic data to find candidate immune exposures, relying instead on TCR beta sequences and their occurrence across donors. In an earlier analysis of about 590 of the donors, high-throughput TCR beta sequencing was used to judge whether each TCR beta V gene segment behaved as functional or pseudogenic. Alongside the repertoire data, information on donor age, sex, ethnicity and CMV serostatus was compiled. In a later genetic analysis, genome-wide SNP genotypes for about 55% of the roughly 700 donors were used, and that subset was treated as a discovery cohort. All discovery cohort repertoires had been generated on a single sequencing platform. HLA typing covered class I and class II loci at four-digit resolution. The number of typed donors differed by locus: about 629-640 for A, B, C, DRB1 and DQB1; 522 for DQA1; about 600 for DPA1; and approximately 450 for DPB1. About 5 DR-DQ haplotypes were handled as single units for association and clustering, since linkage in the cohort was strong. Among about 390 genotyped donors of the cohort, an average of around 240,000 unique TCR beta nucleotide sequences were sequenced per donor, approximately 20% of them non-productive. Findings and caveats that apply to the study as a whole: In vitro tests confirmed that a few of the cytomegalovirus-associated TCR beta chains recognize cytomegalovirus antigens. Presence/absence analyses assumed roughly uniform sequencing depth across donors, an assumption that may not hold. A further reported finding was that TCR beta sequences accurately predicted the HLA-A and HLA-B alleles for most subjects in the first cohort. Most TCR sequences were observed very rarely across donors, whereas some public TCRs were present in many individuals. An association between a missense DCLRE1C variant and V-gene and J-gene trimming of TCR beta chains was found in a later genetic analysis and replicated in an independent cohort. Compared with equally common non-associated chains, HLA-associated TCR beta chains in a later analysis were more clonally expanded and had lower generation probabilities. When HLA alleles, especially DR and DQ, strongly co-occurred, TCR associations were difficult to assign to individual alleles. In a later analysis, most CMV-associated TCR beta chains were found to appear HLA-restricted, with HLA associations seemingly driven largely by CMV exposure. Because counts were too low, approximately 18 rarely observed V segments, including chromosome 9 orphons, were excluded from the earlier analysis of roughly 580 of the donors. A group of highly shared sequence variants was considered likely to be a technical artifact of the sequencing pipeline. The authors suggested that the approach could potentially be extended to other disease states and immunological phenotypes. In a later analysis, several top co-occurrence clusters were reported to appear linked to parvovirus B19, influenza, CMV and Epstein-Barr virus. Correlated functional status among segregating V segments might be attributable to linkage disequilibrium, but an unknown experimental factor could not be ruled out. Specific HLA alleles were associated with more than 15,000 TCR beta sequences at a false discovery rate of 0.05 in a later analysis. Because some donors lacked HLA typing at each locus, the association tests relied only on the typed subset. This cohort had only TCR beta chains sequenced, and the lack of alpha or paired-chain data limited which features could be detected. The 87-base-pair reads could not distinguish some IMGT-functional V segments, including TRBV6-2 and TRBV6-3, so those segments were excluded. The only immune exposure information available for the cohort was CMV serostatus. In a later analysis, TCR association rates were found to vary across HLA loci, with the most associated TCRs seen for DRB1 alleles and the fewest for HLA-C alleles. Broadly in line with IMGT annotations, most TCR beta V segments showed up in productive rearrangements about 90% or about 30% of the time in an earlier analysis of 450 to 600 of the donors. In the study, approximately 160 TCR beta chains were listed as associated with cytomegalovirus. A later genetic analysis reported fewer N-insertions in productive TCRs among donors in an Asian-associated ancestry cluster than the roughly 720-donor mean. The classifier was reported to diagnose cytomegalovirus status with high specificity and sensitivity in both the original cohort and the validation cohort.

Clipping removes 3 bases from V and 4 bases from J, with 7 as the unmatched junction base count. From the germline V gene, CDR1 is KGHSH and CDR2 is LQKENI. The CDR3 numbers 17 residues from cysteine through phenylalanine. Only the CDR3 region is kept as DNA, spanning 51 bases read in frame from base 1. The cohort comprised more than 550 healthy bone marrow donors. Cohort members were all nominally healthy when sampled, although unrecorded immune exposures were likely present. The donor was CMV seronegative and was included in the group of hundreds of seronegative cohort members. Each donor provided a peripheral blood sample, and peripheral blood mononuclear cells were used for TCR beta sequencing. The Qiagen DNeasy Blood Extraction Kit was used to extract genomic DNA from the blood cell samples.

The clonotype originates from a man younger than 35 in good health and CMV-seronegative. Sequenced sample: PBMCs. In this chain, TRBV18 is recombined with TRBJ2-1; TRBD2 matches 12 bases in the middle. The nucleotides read TGTGCCAGCTCACCTGACCCTAGCGGGAGGGTTTACAATGAGCAGTTCTTC. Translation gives CASSPDPSGRVYNEQFF.